This T cell receptor gamma chain was recorded in a study of Vδ1+ human thymocytes. Notes on the study in general: Unexpected Vdelta2 sequences could cause misinterpretation of bulk repertoire data. Thymic TRG and TRD repertoires appeared highly polyclonal. Around 18% of thymic delta-chain sequences were Vdelta2, with few Vdelta3, unlike blood Vdelta1+ controls.

This CDR3 has 13 amino acids. J lost 11 bases, V lost 0 bases, and 10 bases had no gene match. In germline, CDR1 is VINAFY, CDR2 YDVSNSKD. In its sample, this clone was seen a few times. Its matching antigen is unknown. Alphabeta T cells were depleted, then CD3+ Vdelta1+ Vdelta2- thymocytes were FACS-sorted. Vdelta1+ thymocyte sorts reached between roughly 96% and 99.6% purity. Sequences come from RNA converted to cDNA by reverse transcription. Multiplex PCR used pooled V-gene forward primers and a constant-region reverse primer to amplify CDR3s. TCRdb applied CATT to the multiplex PCR reads for clone calling. This repertoire shows about 23,000 gamma-chain clones, around 13% found once; its top ten account for 1.9%.

V usage is TRGV5 and J usage is TRGJ1 or TRGJ2. The clonotype originates from a child in the first two years of life who had congenital heart surgery. Sequencing was carried out using Vdelta1+ gamma-delta thymocytes from the thymus. Described subset: FACS-sorted CD3+ TCRalphabeta- TCRVdelta1+ TCRVdelta2- thymocytes. The CDR3 DNA is TGTGCCACCTGGGACAGGCTAAACATTGAGAAACTCTTT. Amino acids: CATWDRLNIEKLF.